The 5 T cell receptor beta chains below were found in one sample sequenced in a study of OX40 agonist ivuxolimab in advanced cancers. Assay used: immunoSEQ multiplex PCR; TCRdb lists only in-frame clones, some missing. The sample includes about 58,000 clones, more than 80% of them seen just once. The specimen was CD4+ or CD8+ T cells sorted from blood, collected in a trial of the OX40 agonist ivuxolimab. Every receptor here comes from an adult with an advanced solid tumor such as melanoma, head and neck, liver or kidney cancer.

The chain uses TRBV29-1 and TRBJ2-1; 11 bases match TRBD2. Germline values: CDR1 SQVTM, CDR2 ANQGSEA. There are 13 residues in the CDR3. The J segment lost 4 bases and the V segment lost 8 bases, leaving 4 bases of the junction unmatched. CDR3: CSLGTSGYNEQFF. CDR3 nucleotides: TGCAGCTTGGGGACTAGCGGTTACAATGAGCAGTTCTTC.

The genes are TRBV2 and TRBJ2-1; tentatively, D is TRBD2 (6 bases). V dropped 6 bases and J dropped 5 bases, with 14 bases sitting between them. CDR1 is SNHLY and CDR2 is FYNNEI in the germline V gene. The CDR3 covers 14 residues. In nucleotides, the CDR3 is TGTGCCAGCAGGGAGGGGTGGGCCCACAATGAGCAGTTCTTC. Translated, it gives CASREGWAHNEQFF. The complete variable domain, with remaining parts taken from reference TRBV2 and TRBJ2-1, reads EPEVTQTPSHQVTQMGQEVILRCVPISNHLYFYWYRQILGQKVEFLVSFYNNEISEKSEIFDDQFSVERPDGSNFTLKIRSTKLEDSAMYFCASREGWAHNEQFFGPGTRLTVL.

J is TRBJ1-5 and V is TRBV4-1; D unclear. CDR3 length equals 15 residues. Trimming took 4 bases from V and 5 from J, leaving 15 bases between them. Germline CDR1 reads MGHRA; CDR2 reads YSYEKL. CDR3 region: CASSPSGGWDQPQHF. The CDR3 DNA reads TGCGCCAGCAGCCCCAGCGGAGGCTGGGATCAGCCCCAGCATTTT.

The table lists this clone with a count of one. The chain combines TRBV5-6 with TRBJ1-2; D gene uncertain. V lost 1 base and J lost 0, with 4 bases in between. The CDR3 runs 13 residues. Germline V CDR1 and CDR2: SGHDT, YYEEEE. For the CDR3, the DNA is TGTGCCAGCAGCTTGATGACTAACTATGGCTACACCTTC. Protein: CASSLMTNYGYTF.

The CDR3 DNA reads as TGTGCCAGCAGCGAGTCCGGGACGTACAATGAGCAGTTCTTC. This gives the protein CASSESGTYNEQFF. The chain employs TRBV11-1 and TRBJ2-1; tentatively, D is TRBD1 or TRBD2 (5 bases each). The germline V gene has CDR1 SGHAT and CDR2 FQDESV (reference sequence). The ends were cut back, 5 bases at V and 4 bases at J, with 12 bases in the middle. This CDR3 has 14 residues.